These 22 T cell receptor beta chains originate from one sample sequenced in a study of blood T cell repertoires in COVID-19. TCRdb's table, derived via immunoSEQ multiplex PCR, lists solely in-frame clones and lacks some. The sample contains roughly 200,000 clones, roughly 73% of which appear only once. The sample was peripheral blood. The receptors shown here come from a woman aged 80 or older with active or convalescent COVID-19.

The chain recombines TRBV6-5 with TRBJ1-3; no clear D. The CDR3 has 15 residues. Trimming took 7 bases from V and 9 from J, leaving 22 bases between them. CDR1 and CDR2 (germline): MNHEY, SVGAGI. CDR3 amino acids: CASTGLSNSRGTIYF. CDR3 bases: TGTGCCAGCACTGGACTTTCGAATTCCCGGGGCACCATATATTTT.

In this sample, this clone turned up once. The CDR3 here is CASSYSPLYEQYF. The CDR3 nucleotides read TGTGCCAGCAGTTACTCACCACTGTACGAGCAGTACTTC. The rearrangement joins TRBV6-5 to TRBJ2-7; D is uncertain. Trimming removed 0 bases from V and 4 bases from J, with 7 bases in between. The CDR3 runs to 13 residues. Per germline, CDR1 MNHEY and CDR2 SVGAGI.

The chain employs TRBV5-1 and TRBJ1-1, with TRBD1 matching 9 bases. CDR3 length equals 16 residues. CDR1 is SGHRS and CDR2 is YFSETQ in the germline V gene. Trimming took 5 bases from V and 5 from J; bases not matched to a gene: 13. The CDR3 DNA reads TGCGCCAGCAGTCCGAGTCCGGGACAGGGTCGGACTGAAGCTTTCTTT. Its translation is CASSPSPGQGRTEAFF.

The V and J genes are TRBV12-3 or TRBV12-4 and TRBJ1-5, with D uncertain. Trimming took 3 bases from V and 5 from J, leaving 8 bases between them. The CDR3 loop spans 13 amino acids. CDR3 sequence reads: CASSFAGDQPQHF. CDR3 DNA sequence: TGTGCCAGCAGTTTCGCAGGCGATCAGCCCCAGCATTTT.

The chain recombines TRBV30 with TRBJ1-2; no reliable D call. CDR1 and CDR2 (germline): GTSNPN, SVGIG (reference sequence). Trimming shortened V by 4 bases and J by 6 bases, and 15 bases separated the two germline ends. This CDR3 region has 13 residues. The CDR3 reads CAWKPLGAHGYTF. In DNA, the CDR3 is TGTGCCTGGAAACCCCTAGGAGCCCATGGCTACACCTTC.

The genes are TRBV6-2 or TRBV6-3 and TRBJ1-1; TRBD1 might be the D (5 bases). V lost 0 bases to trimming and J lost 0 bases, with 11 bases between them. Per the germline V gene, CDR1 is MNHEY and CDR2 is SVGEGT. This CDR3 spans 16 amino acids. CDR3 DNA: TGTGCCAGCAGTTACTCGTCAGGGCTCATGAACACTGAAGCTTTCTTT. Its protein product is CASSYSSGLMNTEAFF.

This clone was found once. The J gene is TRBJ1-4, the V gene TRBV4-1, with D possibly matching TRBD1 (5 bases). CDR3 length: 16 amino acids. The germline V gene encodes CDR1 MGHRA and CDR2 YSYEKL. V lost 0 bases, J lost 4 bases, and 12 bases lay in between. CDR3 nucleotides: TGCGCCAGCAGCCAAGATCTGGGGGGTGATAATGAAAAACTGTTTTTT. Translating it yields CASSQDLGGDNEKLFF.

The chain combines TRBV6-1 with TRBJ1-1; no firm D call. The V end was cut by 3 bases, the J end by 3 bases, with 8 bases between. CDR3 length: 13 amino acids. The germline V gene encodes CDR1 MNHNS and CDR2 SASEGT. The CDR3 here is CASSDARDTEAFF. The CDR3 DNA is TGTGCCAGCAGTGATGCAAGAGACACTGAAGCTTTCTTT.

The V and J genes are TRBV25-1 and TRBJ2-5; TRBD2 is a possible D gene (6 bases). The CDR3 loop spans 14 amino acids. Germline V gives CDR1 MGHDK, CDR2 SYGVNS. V lost 4 bases to trimming and J lost 3 bases, with 12 bases between them. The chain's CDR3 is CASSARGYKETQYF. The CDR3 coding sequence is TGTGCCAGCAGTGCGCGGGGTTATAAAGAGACCCAGTACTTC.

The chain uses TRBV27 and TRBJ1-5; D not certain. V was shortened by 3 bases and J by 4 bases, with 10 bases between the two germline ends. The germline V gene encodes CDR1 MNHEY and CDR2 SMNVEV (reference sequence). The CDR3 is made up of 14 amino acids. CDR3 region: CASSFGGLNQPQHF. CDR3 sequence (DNA): TGTGCCAGCAGTTTTGGAGGGTTAAATCAGCCCCAGCATTTT.

This clone was detected a few times. V gene TRBV19 combines with J gene TRBJ1-3; D unresolved. This CDR3 comprises 13 residues. The germline gives CDR1 LNHDA, CDR2 SQIVND (reference sequence). Trimming took 5 bases from V and 4 from J, leaving 9 bases between them. DNA of the CDR3: TGTGCCAGTAGTCCAAACTTAGGAAACACCATATATTTT. It translates to CASSPNLGNTIYF.

The genes are TRBV19 and TRBJ1-4; D call uncertain. CDR1 and CDR2 (germline): LNHDA, SQIVND (reference sequence). CDR3 length equals 14 residues. V dropped 2 bases and J dropped 3 bases, with 7 bases sitting between them. The CDR3 protein is CASSILPANEKLFF. CDR3 bases: TGTGCCAGTAGTATACTCCCAGCTAATGAAAAACTGTTTTTT.

The V and J genes are TRBV28 and TRBJ2-5; 7 bases map to TRBD2. The V and J ends lost 6 bases and 4 bases, in that order; junction bases with no gene match: 11. The CDR3 consists of 15 residues. The germline V gene has CDR1 MDHEN and CDR2 SYDVKM. For the CDR3, the DNA is TGTGCCAGCAGCCCCTTCGGGGGGTACCGAGAGACCCAGTACTTC. This sequence encodes CASSPFGGYRETQYF. Based on the CDR3 plus reference TRBV28 and TRBJ2-5, the full variable domain is DVKVTQSSRYLVKRTGEKVFLECVQDMDHENMFWYRQDPGLGLRLIYFSYDVKMKEKGDIPEGYSVSREKKERFSLILESASTNQTSMYLCASSPFGGYRETQYFGPGTRLLVL.

The V and J genes are TRBV6-4 and TRBJ1-2; tentative D call: TRBD1 (5 bases). The germline V and J ends were trimmed by 5 bases and 8 bases, with 15 bases remaining between them. The CDR3 loop spans 13 amino acids. Germline assignment: CDR1 MRHNA and CDR2 SNTAGT. CDR3: CASSPTGTEGYTF. DNA for the CDR3: TGTGCCAGCAGTCCTACAGGCACTGAGGGCTACACCTTC.

The chain is built from TRBV4-3 and TRBJ2-3; 8 bases are a match to TRBD2. CDR3 size: 16 residues. V lost 0 bases, J lost 4 bases, and 6 bases stayed unmatched. Germline loops: CDR1 LGHNA, CDR2 YSLEER. CDR3 sequence (DNA): TGCGCCAGCAGCCAAGATCGTACTAGCGGCTCAGATACGCAGTATTTT. Amino acids: CASSQDRTSGSDTQYF.

The chain employs TRBV24-1 and TRBJ2-1, with D perhaps matching TRBD1 (6 bases). V was clipped by 5 bases and J by 1 base, with 8 bases between them. CDR1 KGHDR and CDR2 SFDVKD come from the germline V gene. The CDR3 loop spans 14 amino acids. The CDR3 DNA reads TGTGCCACCAGTGCACAGGGTTCCTACAATGAGCAGTTCTTC. Its protein is CATSAQGSYNEQFF.

This chain joins TRBV29-1 and TRBJ2-1; the match to TRBD1 covers 10 bases. CDR1 is SQVTM and CDR2 is ANQGSEA in the germline V gene. This CDR3 has 15 amino acids. Trimming at V came to 3 bases and at J to 4 bases, leaving 6 bases not matched to a gene. CDR3 DNA: TGCAGCGTTGAGAGGACAGGGGGACCATACAATGAGCAGTTCTTC. Its protein is CSVERTGGPYNEQFF.

The sample holds one count of this clone. CDR3 sequence (DNA): TGTGCCAGTACACGCTACTCCGGGACAGGGGTTAACTATGGCTACACCTTC. This translates into CASTRYSGTGVNYGYTF. The rearrangement joins TRBV19 to TRBJ1-2; TRBD1 matches at 10 bases. Germline values: CDR1 LNHDA, CDR2 SQIVND (reference sequence). The CDR3 is made up of 17 amino acids. Trimming took 7 bases from V and 1 from J; bases not matched to a gene: 12.

The V and J genes are TRBV20-1 and TRBJ1-2, with a tentative D call TRBD1 (5 bases). From germline, CDR1 is DFQATT and CDR2 SNEGSKA (reference sequence). The ends were cut back, 7 bases at V and 5 bases at J, with 11 bases in the middle. The CDR3 length is 11 residues. CDR3 coding DNA: TGCAGTGAGAAAGGGGTTTATGGCTACACCTTC. Amino acid sequence: CSEKGVYGYTF.

The V gene is TRBV5-1, the J gene TRBJ1-1; D is ambiguous. CDR1 is SGHRS and CDR2 is YFSETQ in the germline V gene. The length of the CDR3 is 15 residues. The V and J ends lost 0 bases and 0 bases respectively, with 9 bases between them. The CDR3, as DNA: TGCGCCAGCAGCTTGGAATCGCGATTGAACACTGAAGCTTTCTTT. Amino acids: CASSLESRLNTEAFF.

The rearrangement joins TRBV7-9 to TRBJ1-2; D possibly corresponds to TRBD1 (6 bases). This CDR3 comprises 14 residues. Trimming stripped 7 bases from V and 4 bases from J, with 16 bases between. Germline CDR1 SEHNR, CDR2 FQNEAQ (reference sequence). CDR3 in DNA: TGTGCCAGCACCTACCTTGGACAGTTCTATGGCTACACCTTC. Translated: CASTYLGQFYGYTF.

The chain has TRBV7-9 and TRBJ2-1; a possible D gene is TRBD2 (6 bases). This CDR3 is built from 14 residues. V was pared by 3 bases and J by 0 bases, with 6 bases between. Germline V lookup: CDR1 SEHNR, CDR2 FQNEAQ (reference sequence). For the CDR3, the DNA is TGTGCCAGCAGCTTCGGGGGCTCCTACAATGAGCAGTTCTTC. This gives the protein CASSFGGSYNEQFF.